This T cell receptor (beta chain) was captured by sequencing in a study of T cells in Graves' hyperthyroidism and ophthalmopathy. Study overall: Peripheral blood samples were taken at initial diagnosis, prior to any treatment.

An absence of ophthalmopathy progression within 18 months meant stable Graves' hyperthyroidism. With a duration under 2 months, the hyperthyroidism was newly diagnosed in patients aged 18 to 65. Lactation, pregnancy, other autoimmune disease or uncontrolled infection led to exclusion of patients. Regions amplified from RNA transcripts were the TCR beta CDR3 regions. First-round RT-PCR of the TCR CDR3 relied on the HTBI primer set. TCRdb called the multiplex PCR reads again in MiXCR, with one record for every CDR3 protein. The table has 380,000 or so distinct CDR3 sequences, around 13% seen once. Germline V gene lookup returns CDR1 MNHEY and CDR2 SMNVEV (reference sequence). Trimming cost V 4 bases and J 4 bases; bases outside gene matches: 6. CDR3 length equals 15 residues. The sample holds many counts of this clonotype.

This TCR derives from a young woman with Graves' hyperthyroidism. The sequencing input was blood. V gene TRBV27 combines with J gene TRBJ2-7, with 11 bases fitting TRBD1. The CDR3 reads CASSSGTGGQYEQYF. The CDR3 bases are TGTGCCAGCAGTTCCGGGACAGGGGGACAATACGAGCAGTACTTC.